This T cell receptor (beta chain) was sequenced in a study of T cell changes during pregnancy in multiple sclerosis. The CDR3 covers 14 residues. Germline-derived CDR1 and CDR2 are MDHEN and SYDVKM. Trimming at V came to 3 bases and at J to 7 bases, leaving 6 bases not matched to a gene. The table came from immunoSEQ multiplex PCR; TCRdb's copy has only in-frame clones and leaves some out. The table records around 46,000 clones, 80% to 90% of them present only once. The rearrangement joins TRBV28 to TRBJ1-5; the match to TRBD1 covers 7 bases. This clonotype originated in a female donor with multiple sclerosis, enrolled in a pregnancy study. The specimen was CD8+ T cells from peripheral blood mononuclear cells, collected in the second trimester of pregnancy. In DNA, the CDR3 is TGTGCCAGCAGTTTCAACAGGGGTGGACAGCCCCAGCATTTT. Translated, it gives CASSFNRGGQPQHF. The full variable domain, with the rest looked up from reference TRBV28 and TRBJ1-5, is DVKVTQSSRYLVKRTGEKVFLECVQDMDHENMFWYRQDPGLGLRLIYFSYDVKMKEKGDIPEGYSVSREKKERFSLILESASTNQTSMYLCASSFNRGGQPQHFGDGTRLSIL.